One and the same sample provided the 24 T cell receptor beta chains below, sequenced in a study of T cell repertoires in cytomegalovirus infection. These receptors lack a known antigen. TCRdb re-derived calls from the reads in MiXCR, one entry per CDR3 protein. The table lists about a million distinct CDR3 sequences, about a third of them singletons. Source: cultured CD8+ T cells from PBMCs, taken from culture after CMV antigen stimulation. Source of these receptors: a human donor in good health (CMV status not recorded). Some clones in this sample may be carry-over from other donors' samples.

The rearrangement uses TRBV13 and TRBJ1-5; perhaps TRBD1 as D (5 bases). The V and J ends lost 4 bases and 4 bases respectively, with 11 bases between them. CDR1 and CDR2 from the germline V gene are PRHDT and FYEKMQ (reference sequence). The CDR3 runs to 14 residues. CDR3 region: CASSWGRKNQPQHF. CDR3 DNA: TGTGCCAGCAGCTGGGGACGGAAAAATCAGCCCCAGCATTTT.

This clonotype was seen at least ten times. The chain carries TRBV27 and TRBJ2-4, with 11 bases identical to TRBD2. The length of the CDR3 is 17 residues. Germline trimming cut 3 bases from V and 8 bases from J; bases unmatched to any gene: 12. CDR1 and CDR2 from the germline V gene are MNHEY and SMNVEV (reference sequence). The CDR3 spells CASSFRLAGNLGDIQYF. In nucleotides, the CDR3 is TGTGCCAGCAGTTTCCGACTAGCGGGGAATCTAGGGGACATTCAGTACTTC.

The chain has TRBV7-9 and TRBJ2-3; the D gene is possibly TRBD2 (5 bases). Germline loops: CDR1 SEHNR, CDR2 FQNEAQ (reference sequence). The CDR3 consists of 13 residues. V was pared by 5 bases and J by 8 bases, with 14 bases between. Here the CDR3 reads CASSPLGEPTQYF. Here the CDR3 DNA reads TGTGCCAGCAGCCCTCTCGGGGAACCTACGCAGTATTTT.

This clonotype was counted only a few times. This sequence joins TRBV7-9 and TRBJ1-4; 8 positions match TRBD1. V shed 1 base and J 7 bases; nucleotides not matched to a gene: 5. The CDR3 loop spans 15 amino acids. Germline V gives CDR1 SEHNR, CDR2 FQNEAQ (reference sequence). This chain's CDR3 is CASSLVGQGAEKLFF. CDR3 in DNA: TGTGCCAGCAGCTTAGTAGGGCAGGGGGCTGAAAAACTGTTTTTT.

This CDR3 reads CASSSGGWDYGYTF. CDR3 bases: TGTGCCAGCAGCTCAGGGGGCTGGGACTATGGCTACACCTTC. The V gene is TRBV7-3, the J gene TRBJ1-2; 8 bases map to TRBD1. The J segment lost 3 bases and the V segment lost 4 bases, leaving 4 bases of the junction unmatched. Germline V gives CDR1 SGHTA, CDR2 FQGTGA. CDR3 length: 14 amino acids.

CDR3 nucleotide sequence: TGTGCCAGCAGCCCAACAACCGGGGGGGGCACAGATACGCAGTATTTT. It specifies CASSPTTGGGTDTQYF. J is TRBJ2-3 and V is TRBV7-8, with 8 bases lining up with TRBD2. This CDR3 has 16 residues. The trim removed 5 bases at V and 1 base at J, leaving 8 bases unmatched. Per germline, CDR1 SGHVS and CDR2 FQNEAQ.

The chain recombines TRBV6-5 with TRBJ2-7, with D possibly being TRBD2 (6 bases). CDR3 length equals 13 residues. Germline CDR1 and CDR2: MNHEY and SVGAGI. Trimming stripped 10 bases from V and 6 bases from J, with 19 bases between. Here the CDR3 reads CATRGGVVGEQYF. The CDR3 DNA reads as TGTGCCACACGGGGCGGGGTGGTCGGCGAGCAGTACTTC.

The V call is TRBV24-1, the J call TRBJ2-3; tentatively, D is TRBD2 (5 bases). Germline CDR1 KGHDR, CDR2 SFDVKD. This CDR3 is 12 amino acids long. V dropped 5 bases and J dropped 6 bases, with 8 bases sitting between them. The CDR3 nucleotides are TGTGCCACCAGTGTCGGGGATGATACGCAGTATTTT. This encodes CATSVGDDTQYF.

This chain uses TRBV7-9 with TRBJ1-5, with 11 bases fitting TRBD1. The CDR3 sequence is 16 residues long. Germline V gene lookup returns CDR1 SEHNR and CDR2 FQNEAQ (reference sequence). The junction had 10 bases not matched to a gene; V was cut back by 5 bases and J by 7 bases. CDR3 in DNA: TGTGCCAGCAGCCCCCGAGGACAGGGGGCTTTACAGCCCCAGCATTTT. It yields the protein CASSPRGQGALQPQHF.

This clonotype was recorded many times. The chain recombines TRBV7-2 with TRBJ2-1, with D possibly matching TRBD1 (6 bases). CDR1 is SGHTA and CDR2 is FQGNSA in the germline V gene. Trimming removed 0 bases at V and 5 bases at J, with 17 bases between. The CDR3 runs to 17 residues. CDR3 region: CASSLAAQGLVNNEQFF. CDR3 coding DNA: TGTGCCAGCAGCTTAGCGGCACAGGGCCTGGTTAACAATGAGCAGTTCTTC.

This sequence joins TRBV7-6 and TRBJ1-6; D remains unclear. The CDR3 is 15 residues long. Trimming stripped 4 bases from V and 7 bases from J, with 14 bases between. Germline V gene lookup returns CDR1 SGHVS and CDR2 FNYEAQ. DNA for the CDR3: TGTGCCAGCAGCTCCACGGACGGTACGAATTCACCCCTCCACTTT. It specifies CASSSTDGTNSPLHF. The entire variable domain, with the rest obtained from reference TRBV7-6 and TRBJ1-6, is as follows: GAGVSQSPRYKVTKRGQDVALRCDPISGHVSLYWYRQALGQGPEFLTYFNYEAQQDKSGLPNDRFSAERPEGSISTLTIQRTEQRDSAMYRCASSSTDGTNSPLHFGNGTRLTVT.

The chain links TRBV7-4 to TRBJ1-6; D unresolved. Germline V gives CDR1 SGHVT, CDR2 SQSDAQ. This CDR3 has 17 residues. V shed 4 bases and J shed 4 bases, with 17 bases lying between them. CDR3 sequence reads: CASSSPTTAAYNSPLHF. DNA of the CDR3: TGTGCCAGCAGCTCCCCGACCACGGCTGCTTATAATTCACCCCTCCACTTT. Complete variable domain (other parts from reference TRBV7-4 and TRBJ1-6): GAGVSQSPRYKVAKRGRDVALRCDSISGHVTLYWYRQTLGQGSEVLTYSQSDAQRDKSGRPSGRFSAERPERSVSTLKIQRTEQGDSAVYLCASSSPTTAAYNSPLHFGNGTRLTVT.

The CDR3: CASSDYRNTEAFF. The CDR3 DNA reads as TGTGCCAGCAGTGATTACAGGAACACTGAAGCTTTCTTT. This chain links TRBV2 with TRBJ1-1; D not resolved. Per germline, CDR1 SNHLY and CDR2 FYNNEI. The CDR3 runs to 13 residues. Trimming pared 3 bases from V and 1 base from J, leaving 6 bases between.

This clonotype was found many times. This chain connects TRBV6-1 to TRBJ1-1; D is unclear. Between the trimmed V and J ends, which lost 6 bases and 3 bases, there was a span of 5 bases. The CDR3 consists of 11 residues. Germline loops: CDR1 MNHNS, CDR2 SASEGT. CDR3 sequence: CASRVHTEAFF. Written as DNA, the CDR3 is TGTGCCAGCAGGGTCCACACTGAAGCTTTCTTT.

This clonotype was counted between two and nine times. CDR3 sequence reads: CASSHPPGQDNYGYTF. CDR3 DNA: TGTGCCAGCAGCCACCCCCCGGGACAGGATAACTATGGCTACACCTTC. The chain carries TRBV4-2 and TRBJ1-2; 8 bases match TRBD1. Germline values: CDR1 LGHNA, CDR2 YNFKEQ. The V and J ends lost 3 bases and 1 base, in that order; junction bases with no gene match: 7. CDR3 length: 16 residues.

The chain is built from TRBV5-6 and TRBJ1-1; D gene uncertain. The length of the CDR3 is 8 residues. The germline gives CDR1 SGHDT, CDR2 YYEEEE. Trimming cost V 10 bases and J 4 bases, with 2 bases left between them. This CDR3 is CAGTEAFF. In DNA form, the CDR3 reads TGTGCCGGCACTGAAGCTTTCTTT.

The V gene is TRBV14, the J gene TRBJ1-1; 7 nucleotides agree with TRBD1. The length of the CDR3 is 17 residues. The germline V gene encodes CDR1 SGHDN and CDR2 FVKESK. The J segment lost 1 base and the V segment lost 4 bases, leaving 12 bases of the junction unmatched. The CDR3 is CASSLPSGGGRNTEAFF. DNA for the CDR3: TGTGCCAGCAGCCTACCCTCAGGGGGGGGTAGGAACACTGAAGCTTTCTTT.

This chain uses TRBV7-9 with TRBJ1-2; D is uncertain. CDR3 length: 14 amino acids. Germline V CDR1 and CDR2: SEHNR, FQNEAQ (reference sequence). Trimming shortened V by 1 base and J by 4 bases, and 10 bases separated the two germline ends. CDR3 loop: CASSLESGIYGYTF. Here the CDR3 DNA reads TGTGCCAGCAGCTTAGAATCGGGAATCTATGGCTACACCTTC.

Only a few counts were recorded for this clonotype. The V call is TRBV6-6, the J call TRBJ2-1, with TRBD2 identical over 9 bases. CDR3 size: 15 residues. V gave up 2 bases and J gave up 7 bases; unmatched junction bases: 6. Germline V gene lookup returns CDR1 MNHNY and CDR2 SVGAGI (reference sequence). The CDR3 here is CASSYLGLAGNEQFF. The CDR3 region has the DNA TGTGCCAGCAGTTACCTCGGGCTAGCGGGGAATGAGCAGTTCTTC.

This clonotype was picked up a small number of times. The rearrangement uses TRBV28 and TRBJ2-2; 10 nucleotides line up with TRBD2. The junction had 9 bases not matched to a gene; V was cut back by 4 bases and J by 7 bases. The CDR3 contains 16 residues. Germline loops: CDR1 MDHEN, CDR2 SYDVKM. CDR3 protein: CASSSSGTSVIGELFF. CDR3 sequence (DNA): TGTGCCAGCAGTTCCTCCGGGACTAGCGTAATCGGGGAGCTGTTTTTT.

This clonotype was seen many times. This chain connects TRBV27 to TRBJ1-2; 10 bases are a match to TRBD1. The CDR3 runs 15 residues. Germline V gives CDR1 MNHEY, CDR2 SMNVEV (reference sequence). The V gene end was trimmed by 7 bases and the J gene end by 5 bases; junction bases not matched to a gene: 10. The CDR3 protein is CASKTGTGVRYGYTF. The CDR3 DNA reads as TGTGCCAGCAAAACCGGGACAGGGGTTCGGTATGGCTACACCTTC.

The CDR3 DNA reads as TGTGCCACGCGGAGAAGACTAGCGGGGTGGGATGAGCAGTTCTTC. It translates to CATRRRLAGWDEQFF. The genes are TRBV27 and TRBJ2-1; 11 positions match TRBD2. Trimming took 10 bases from V and 8 from J; bases not matched to a gene: 13. The CDR3 extends over 15 amino acids. CDR1 and CDR2 from the germline V gene are MNHEY and SMNVEV (reference sequence).

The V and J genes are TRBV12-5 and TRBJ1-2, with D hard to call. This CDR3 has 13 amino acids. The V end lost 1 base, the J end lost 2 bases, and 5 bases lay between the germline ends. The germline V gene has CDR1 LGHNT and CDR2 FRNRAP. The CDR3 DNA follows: TGTGCTAGTGGTTTGGGGCAGAACTATGGCTACACCTTC. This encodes CASGLGQNYGYTF.

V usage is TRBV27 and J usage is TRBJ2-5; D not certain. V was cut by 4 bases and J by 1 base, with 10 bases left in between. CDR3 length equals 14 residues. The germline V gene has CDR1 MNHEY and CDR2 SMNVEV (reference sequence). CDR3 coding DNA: TGTGCCAGCAGTTCCTGGCAGCTCCAAGAGACCCAGTACTTC. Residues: CASSSWQLQETQYF.